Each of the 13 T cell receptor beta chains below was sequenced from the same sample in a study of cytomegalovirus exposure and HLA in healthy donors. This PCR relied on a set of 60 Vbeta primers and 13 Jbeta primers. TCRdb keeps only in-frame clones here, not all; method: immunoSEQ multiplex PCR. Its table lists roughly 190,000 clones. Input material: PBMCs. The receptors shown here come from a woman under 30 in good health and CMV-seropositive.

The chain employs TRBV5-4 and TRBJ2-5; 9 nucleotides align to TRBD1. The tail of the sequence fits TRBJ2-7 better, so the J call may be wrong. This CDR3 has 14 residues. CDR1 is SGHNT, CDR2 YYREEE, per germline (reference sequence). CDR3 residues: CASSPGQGPYEQYF. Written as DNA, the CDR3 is TGTGCCAGCAGCCCTGGACAGGGGCCCTACGAGCAGTACTTC.

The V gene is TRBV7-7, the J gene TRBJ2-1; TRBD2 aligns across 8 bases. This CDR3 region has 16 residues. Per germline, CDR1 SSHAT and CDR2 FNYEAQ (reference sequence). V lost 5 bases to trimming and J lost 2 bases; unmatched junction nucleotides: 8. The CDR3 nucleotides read TGTGCCAGCAGCCCACGACTAGCGAGACCCTACAATGAGCAGTTCTTC. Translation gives CASSPRLARPYNEQFF. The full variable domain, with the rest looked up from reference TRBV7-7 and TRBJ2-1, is GAGVSQSPRYKVTKRGQDVTLRCDPISSHATLYWYQQALGQGPEFLTYFNYEAQPDKSGLPSDRFSAERPEGSISTLTIQRTEQRDSAMYRCASSPRLARPYNEQFFGPGTRLTVL.

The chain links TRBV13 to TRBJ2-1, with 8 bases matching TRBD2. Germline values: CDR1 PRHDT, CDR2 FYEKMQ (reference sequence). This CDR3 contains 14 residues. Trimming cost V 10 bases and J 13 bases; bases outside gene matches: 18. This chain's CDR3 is CATTLLAGTMTQFF. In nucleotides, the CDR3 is TGTGCCACCACTCTCCTAGCGGGTACAATGACCCAGTTCTTC.

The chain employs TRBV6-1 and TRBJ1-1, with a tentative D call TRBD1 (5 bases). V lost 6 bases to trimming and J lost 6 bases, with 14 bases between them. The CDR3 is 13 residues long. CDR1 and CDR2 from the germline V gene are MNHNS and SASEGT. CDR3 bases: TGTGCCAGCAGCCGTGTGGACACGCCTGAAGCTTTCTTT. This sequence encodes CASSRVDTPEAFF.

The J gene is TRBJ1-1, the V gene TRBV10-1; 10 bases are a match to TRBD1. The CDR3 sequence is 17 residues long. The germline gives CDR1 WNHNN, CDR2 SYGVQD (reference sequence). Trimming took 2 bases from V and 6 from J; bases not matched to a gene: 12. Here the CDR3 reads CASSEPRQGAKAAEAFF. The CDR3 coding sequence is TGCGCCAGCAGTGAGCCCCGACAGGGGGCGAAGGCCGCTGAAGCTTTCTTT.

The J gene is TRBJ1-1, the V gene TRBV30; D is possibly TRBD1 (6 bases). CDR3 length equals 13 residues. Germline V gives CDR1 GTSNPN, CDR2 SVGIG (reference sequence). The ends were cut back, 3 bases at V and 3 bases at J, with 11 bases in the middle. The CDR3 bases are TGTGCCTGGAGCAATACAGGGTACACTGAAGCTTTCTTT. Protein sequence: CAWSNTGYTEAFF. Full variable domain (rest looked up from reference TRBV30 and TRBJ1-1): SQTIHQWPATLVQPVGSPLSLECTVEGTSNPNLYWYRQAAGRGLQLLFYSVGIGQISSEVPQNLSASRPQDRQFILSSKKLLLSDSGFYLCAWSNTGYTEAFFGQGTRLTVV.

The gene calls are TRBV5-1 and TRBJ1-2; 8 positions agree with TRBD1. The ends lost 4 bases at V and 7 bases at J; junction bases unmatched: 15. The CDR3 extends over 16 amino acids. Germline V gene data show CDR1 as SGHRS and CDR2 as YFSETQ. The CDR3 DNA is TGCGCCAGCAGCCCGGTATCGGGGGGACAGGTCTCTGGCTACACCTTC. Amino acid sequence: CASSPVSGGQVSGYTF. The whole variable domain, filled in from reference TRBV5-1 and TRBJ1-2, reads KAGVTQTPRYLIKTRGQQVTLSCSPISGHRSVSWYQQTPGQGLQFLFEYFSETQRNKGNFPGRFSGRQFSNSRSEMNVSTLELGDSALYLCASSPVSGGQVSGYTFGSGTRLTVV.

The CDR3 here is CASKFTLGGGKLFF. Here the CDR3 DNA reads TGTGCCAGCAAGTTCACCCTCGGGGGAGGAAAACTGTTTTTT. The chain combines TRBV6-1 with TRBJ1-4; weak D call: TRBD1 (5 bases). The length of the CDR3 is 14 residues. The V end was cut by 7 bases, the J end by 10 bases, with 19 bases between. The V gene's germline CDR1 is MNHNS and CDR2 SASEGT.

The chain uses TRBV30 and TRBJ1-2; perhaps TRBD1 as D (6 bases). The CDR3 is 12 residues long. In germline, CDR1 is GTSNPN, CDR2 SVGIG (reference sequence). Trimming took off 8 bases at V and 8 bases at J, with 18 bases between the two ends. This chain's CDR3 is CAVTSGRGGYTF. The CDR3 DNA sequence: TGTGCCGTGACCTCGGGCAGGGGAGGCTACACCTTC.

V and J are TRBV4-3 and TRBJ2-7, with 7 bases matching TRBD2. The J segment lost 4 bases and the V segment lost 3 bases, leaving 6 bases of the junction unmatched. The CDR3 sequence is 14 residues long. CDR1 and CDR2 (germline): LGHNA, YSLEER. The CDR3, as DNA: TGCGCCAGCAGCCACGCGGGGGACCTTTACGAGCAGTACTTC. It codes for CASSHAGDLYEQYF.

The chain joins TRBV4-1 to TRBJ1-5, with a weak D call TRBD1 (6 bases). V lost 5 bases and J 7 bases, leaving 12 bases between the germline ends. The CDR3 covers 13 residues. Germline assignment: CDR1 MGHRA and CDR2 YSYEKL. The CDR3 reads CASSSQGYQPQHF. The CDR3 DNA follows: TGCGCCAGCAGCTCACAGGGTTACCAGCCCCAGCATTTT.

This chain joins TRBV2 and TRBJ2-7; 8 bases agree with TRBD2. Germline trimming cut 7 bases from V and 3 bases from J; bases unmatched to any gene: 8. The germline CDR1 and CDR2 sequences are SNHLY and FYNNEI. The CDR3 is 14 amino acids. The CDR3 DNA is TGTGCCAGCATGCGGGGGGTGGTGAGCTACGAGCAGTACTTC. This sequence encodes CASMRGVVSYEQYF.

As DNA, the CDR3 is TGCAGCGTTGATCTGGGGGGCTATGGCTACACCTTC. Translating gives CSVDLGGYGYTF. The rearrangement joins TRBV29-1 to TRBJ1-2; a weak D match, TRBD1 (5 bases). This CDR3 contains 12 residues. Trimming stripped 3 bases from V and 4 bases from J, with 9 bases between. From germline, CDR1 is SQVTM and CDR2 ANQGSEA.